This T cell receptor (beta chain) is drawn from a study of response to subunit inactivated influenza vaccine. Study-wide results and limits: The authors suggested that few new T cells are recruited per seasonal influenza vaccination.

This clonotype was observed a few times. Its antigen is unknown. V lost 4 bases, J lost 2 bases, and 17 bases lay in between. CDR1 and CDR2 (germline): LGHDT, YNNKEL (reference sequence). CDR3 size: 16 residues. Via MiXCR, TCRdb re-called the RT-PCR reads, giving one row per CDR3 protein. The table has approximately 700,000 distinct CDR3 sequences, roughly 13% seen once. The TCR comes from a man aged 50-59 years who received an inactivated influenza vaccine. V and J are TRBV3-1 and TRBJ2-5; D is undetermined. The sample consisted of PBMCs from blood, taken around 14 days before vaccination. The CDR3 here is CASSPILPTPQETQYF. CDR3 DNA sequence: TGTGCCAGCAGCCCGATCTTACCCACGCCGCAAGAGACCCAGTACTTC.